Listed below are T cell receptor beta chains from one sample, sequenced in a study of beta chain features in type 1 diabetes. Clones were sequenced by immunoSEQ multiplex PCR, and TCRdb holds only the in-frame ones, with some missing. Altogether 360,000 or so clones are present, around 20% being singletons, with the ten largest covering around 0.04%. The sample was naive CD4+ T cells from blood. Receptors originate from a woman aged 18-30 years in good health. Both conserved end residues are part of each CDR3. The D gene is left open where the match is weak. Clone size is not always given. Where it is, it says once, few, many or a class for expanded clones.

v_call,j_call,clone_size,d_call,cdr3_aa,cdr3_nt
TRBV30,TRBJ1-4,few,.,CAWSRVNEKLFF,TGTGCCTGGAGTAGAGTTAATGAAAAACTGTTTTTT
TRBV7-9,TRBJ2-2,few,TRBD1,CASSPGQGDGELFF,TGTGCCAGCAGCCCCGGCCAGGGGGACGGGGAGCTGTTTTTT
TRBV21-1,TRBJ2-7,.,.,CASRTGLAGHFYEQYF,TGTGCCAGCAGAACGGGACTAGCGGGACACTTCTACGAGCAGTACTTC
TRBV7-2,TRBJ2-3,.,TRBD2,CASSLSSGRPDTQYF,TGTGCCAGCAGCTTATCTAGCGGGAGACCAGATACGCAGTATTTT
TRBV28,TRBJ2-1,.,.,CAIKALFSSYNEQFF,TGTGCCATCAAAGCCTTGTTTAGCTCCTACAATGAGCAGTTCTTC
TRBV6-5,TRBJ1-1,.,TRBD1,CASTRQGENTEAFF,TGTGCCAGCACCCGACAGGGGGAAAACACTGAAGCTTTCTTT
TRBV2,TRBJ1-1,.,.,CASRTEGNTEAFF,TGTGCCAGCCGGACAGAAGGGAACACTGAAGCTTTCTTT
TRBV7-2,TRBJ2-7,few,TRBD2,CASSSGKGLAYEQYF,TGTGCCAGCAGCTCCGGCAAGGGACTAGCCTACGAGCAGTACTTC
TRBV18,TRBJ2-3,.,.,CASSPRQKSTDTQYF,TGTGCCAGCTCACCTAGACAGAAGAGCACAGATACGCAGTATTTT
TRBV18,TRBJ2-1,.,TRBD2,CASSPRDYPSYNEQFF,TGTGCCAGCTCACCACGGGACTATCCGTCCTACAATGAGCAGTTCTTC
TRBV7-9,TRBJ1-3,.,.,CASSFTGSDTIYF,TGTGCCAGCAGCTTTACAGGGTCGGACACCATATATTTT
TRBV4-1,TRBJ2-1,few,TRBD2,CASSHRAGGDYNEQFF,TGCGCCAGCAGCCACAGAGCGGGGGGCGACTACAATGAGCAGTTCTTC
TRBV5-4,TRBJ2-1,once,TRBD2,CASSPRPRLADSYNEQFF,TGTGCCAGCAGCCCCCGCCCGCGACTAGCGGACTCCTACAATGAGCAGTTCTTC
TRBV29-1,TRBJ1-1,.,.,CSADGGAGNTEAFF,TGCAGCGCCGATGGGGGGGCTGGGAACACTGAAGCTTTCTTT
TRBV30,TRBJ2-2,few,TRBD1,CAWTLGTGGRELFF,TGTGCCTGGACCCTAGGGACAGGGGGCCGGGAGCTGTTTTTT
TRBV15,TRBJ2-7,few,.,CATSRGVTYEQYF,TGTGCCACCAGCAGGGGAGTAACCTACGAGCAGTACTTC
TRBV27,TRBJ2-3,.,.,CASSSLREGTDTQYF,TGTGCCAGCAGTTCCCTCAGGGAGGGCACAGATACGCAGTATTTT
TRBV30,TRBJ2-3,.,.,CAWRGGRDTQYF,TGTGCCTGGAGAGGAGGGAGGGATACGCAGTATTTT
TRBV7-2,TRBJ1-1,few,.,CASSLLTVNTEAFF,TGTGCCAGCAGCTTATTGACAGTGAACACTGAAGCTTTCTTT
TRBV13,TRBJ2-5,once,TRBD2,CASSLGGAGETQYF,TGTGCCAGCAGCCTGGGAGGGGCAGGAGAGACCCAGTACTTC
TRBV6-5,TRBJ1-1,few,TRBD1,CASSGTVQGAFF,TGTGCCAGCAGTGGGACAGTTCAAGGAGCTTTCTTT
TRBV6-1,TRBJ2-1,.,.,CASSGFTTGYNEQFF,TGTGCCAGCAGTGGGTTCACCACGGGCTACAATGAGCAGTTCTTC
TRBV7-9,TRBJ2-5,.,TRBD1,CASSPGTGGETQYF,TGTGCCAGCAGCCCAGGGACAGGGGGAGAGACCCAGTACTTC
TRBV6-6,TRBJ2-7,.,TRBD2,CASSYFGTSGSYEQYF,TGTGCCAGCAGTTACTTCGGGACTAGCGGGAGCTACGAGCAGTACTTC
TRBV2,TRBJ2-1,.,.,CASSVREEAEQFF,TGTGCCAGCAGTGTAAGGGAGGAAGCTGAGCAGTTCTTC
TRBV4-1,TRBJ1-2,few,TRBD1,CASSHGIQGARGYTF,TGCGCCAGCAGCCACGGTATTCAGGGGGCGCGCGGCTACACCTTC
TRBV7-9,TRBJ2-1,few,.,CASSLSFTDSEQFF,TGTGCCAGCAGCTTAAGTTTTACGGACAGCGAGCAGTTCTTC
TRBV6-5,TRBJ2-5,few,TRBD2,CASSFETSASQETQYF,TGTGCCAGCAGTTTCGAGACTAGCGCCTCCCAAGAGACCCAGTACTTC
TRBV10-3,TRBJ2-3,.,.,CAISERESSDTQYF,TGTGCCATCAGTGAGCGCGAGAGTAGCGATACGCAGTATTTT
TRBV28,TRBJ1-6,.,.,CASNRGSNSPLHF,TGTGCCAGCAATCGGGGGTCTAATTCACCCCTCCACTTT
TRBV14,TRBJ1-2,.,.,CASSRNRAWGGYTF,TGTGCCAGCAGCCGGAACAGGGCCTGGGGTGGCTACACCTTC
TRBV5-1,TRBJ1-1,few,TRBD1,CASSSVTGATEAFF,TGCGCCAGCAGCTCGGTGACAGGGGCCACTGAAGCTTTCTTT
TRBV27,TRBJ2-2,.,TRBD1,CASSTGGYPTGELFF,TGTGCCAGCAGCACAGGGGGCTATCCCACCGGGGAGCTGTTTTTT
TRBV29-1,TRBJ2-3,few,TRBD2,CSIGGRVDTQYF,TGCAGTATAGGCGGGAGGGTAGATACGCAGTATTTT
TRBV7-6,TRBJ2-5,few,.,CASSPVAGAGTQYF,TGTGCCAGCAGCCCAGTGGCGGGGGCGGGGACCCAGTACTTC
TRBV4-1,TRBJ1-6,.,.,CASSQPQGRRDNSPLHF,TGCGCCAGCAGCCAACCACAGGGAAGGAGAGATAATTCACCCCTCCACTTT
TRBV5-1,TRBJ1-1,.,TRBD1,CASSSGGGKTLGAFF,TGCGCCAGCAGCTCAGGGGGCGGGAAAACACTGGGCGCTTTCTTT
TRBV7-2,TRBJ2-5,few,TRBD2,CASLKGGGEEETQYF,TGTGCCAGCCTAAAGGGCGGGGGGGAGGAAGAGACCCAGTACTTC
TRBV11-3,TRBJ2-3,few,.,CASERGTDTQYF,TGTGCCAGCGAGCGCGGGACAGATACGCAGTATTTT
TRBV4-1,TRBJ2-3,.,TRBD2,CASSLTGLAGVPDTQYF,TGCGCCAGCAGCCTGACCGGACTAGCGGGAGTCCCAGATACGCAGTATTTT
TRBV2,TRBJ2-7,.,.,CASSYREYEQYF,TGTGCCAGCAGCTACAGGGAATACGAGCAGTACTTC